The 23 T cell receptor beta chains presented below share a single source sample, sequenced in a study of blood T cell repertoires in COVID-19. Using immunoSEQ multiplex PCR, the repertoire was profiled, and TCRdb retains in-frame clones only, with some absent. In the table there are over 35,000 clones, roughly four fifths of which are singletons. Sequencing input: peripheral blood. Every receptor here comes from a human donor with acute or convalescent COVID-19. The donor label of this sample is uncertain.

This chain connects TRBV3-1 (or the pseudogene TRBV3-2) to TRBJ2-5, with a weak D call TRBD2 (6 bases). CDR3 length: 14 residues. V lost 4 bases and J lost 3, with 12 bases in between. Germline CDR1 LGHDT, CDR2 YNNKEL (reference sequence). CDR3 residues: CASSRLAGKETQYF. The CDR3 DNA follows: TGTGCCAGCAGCCGCTTGGCGGGAAAAGAGACCCAGTACTTC.

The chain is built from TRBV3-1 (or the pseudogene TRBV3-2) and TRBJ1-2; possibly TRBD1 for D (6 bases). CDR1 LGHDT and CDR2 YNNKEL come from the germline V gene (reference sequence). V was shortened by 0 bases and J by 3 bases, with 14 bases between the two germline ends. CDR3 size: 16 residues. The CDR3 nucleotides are TGTGCCAGCAGCCAAGACACAGGGTCAACCTACTATGGCTACACCTTC. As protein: CASSQDTGSTYYGYTF.

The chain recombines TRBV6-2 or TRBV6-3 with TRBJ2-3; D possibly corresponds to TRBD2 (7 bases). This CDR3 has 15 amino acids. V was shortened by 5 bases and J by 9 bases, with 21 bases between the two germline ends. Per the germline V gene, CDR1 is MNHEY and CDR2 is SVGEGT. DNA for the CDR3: TGTGCCAGCAGTATTGGGGGGGCCGCAGGCGGGACGCAGTATTTT. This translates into CASSIGGAAGGTQYF.

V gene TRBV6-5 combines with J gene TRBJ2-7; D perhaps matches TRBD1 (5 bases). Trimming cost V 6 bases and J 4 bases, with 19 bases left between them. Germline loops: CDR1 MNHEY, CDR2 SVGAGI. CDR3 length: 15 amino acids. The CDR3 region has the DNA TGTGCCAGCAGACAAAAACAGGACATTTCATACGAGCAGTACTTC. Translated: CASRQKQDISYEQYF.

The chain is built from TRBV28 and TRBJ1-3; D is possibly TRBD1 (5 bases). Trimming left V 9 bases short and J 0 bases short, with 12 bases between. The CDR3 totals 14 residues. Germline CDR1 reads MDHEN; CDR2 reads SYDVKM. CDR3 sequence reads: CASGGANSGNTIYF. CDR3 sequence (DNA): TGTGCCAGTGGAGGGGCCAACTCTGGAAACACCATATATTTT.

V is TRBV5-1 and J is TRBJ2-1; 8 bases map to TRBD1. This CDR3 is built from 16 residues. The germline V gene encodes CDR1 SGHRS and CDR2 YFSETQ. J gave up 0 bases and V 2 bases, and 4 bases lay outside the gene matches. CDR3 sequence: CASSLGQGLSYNEQFF. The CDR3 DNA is TGCGCCAGCAGCTTAGGACAGGGACTCTCCTACAATGAGCAGTTCTTC.

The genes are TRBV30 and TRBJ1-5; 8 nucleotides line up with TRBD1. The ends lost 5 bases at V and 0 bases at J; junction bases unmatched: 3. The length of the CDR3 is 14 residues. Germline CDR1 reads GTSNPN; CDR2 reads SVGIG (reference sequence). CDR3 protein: CAWQTGDSNQPQHF. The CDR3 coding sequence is TGTGCCTGGCAGACAGGGGATAGCAATCAGCCCCAGCATTTT.

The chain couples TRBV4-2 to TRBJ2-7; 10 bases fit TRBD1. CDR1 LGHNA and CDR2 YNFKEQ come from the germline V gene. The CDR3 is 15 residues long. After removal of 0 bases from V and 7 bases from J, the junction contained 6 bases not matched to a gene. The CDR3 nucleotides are TGTGCCAGCAGCCAAGATGTGGGACAGGGGCAGGAGCAGTACTTC. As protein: CASSQDVGQGQEQYF.

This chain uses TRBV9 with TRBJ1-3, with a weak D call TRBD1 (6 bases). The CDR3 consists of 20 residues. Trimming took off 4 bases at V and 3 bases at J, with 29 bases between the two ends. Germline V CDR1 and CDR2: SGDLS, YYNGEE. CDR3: CASSPDGGRTGGLVGNTIYF. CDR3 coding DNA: TGTGCCAGCAGCCCTGATGGGGGCAGGACGGGTGGTTTGGTTGGAAACACCATATATTTT.

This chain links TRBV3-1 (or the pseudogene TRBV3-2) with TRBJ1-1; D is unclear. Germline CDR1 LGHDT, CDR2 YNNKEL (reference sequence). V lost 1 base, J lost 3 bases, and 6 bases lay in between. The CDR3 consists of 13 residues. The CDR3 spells CASSQGAYTEAFF. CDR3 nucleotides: TGTGCCAGCAGCCAAGGGGCTTACACTGAAGCTTTCTTT.

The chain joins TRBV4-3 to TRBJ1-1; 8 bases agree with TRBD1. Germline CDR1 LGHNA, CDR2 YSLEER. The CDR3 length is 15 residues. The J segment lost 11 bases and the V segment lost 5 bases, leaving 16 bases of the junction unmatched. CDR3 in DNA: TGCGCCAGCAGCGTCTACTCAACAGGGGGTGTCGTCGCTTTCTTT. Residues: CASSVYSTGGVVAFF.

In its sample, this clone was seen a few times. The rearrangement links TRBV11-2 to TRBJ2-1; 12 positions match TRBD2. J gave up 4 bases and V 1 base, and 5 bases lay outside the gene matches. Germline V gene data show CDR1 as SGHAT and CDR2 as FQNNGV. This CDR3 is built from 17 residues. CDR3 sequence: CASSLGPGLAGYNEQFF. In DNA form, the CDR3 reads TGTGCCAGCAGCTTAGGGCCTGGACTAGCGGGGTACAATGAGCAGTTCTTC.

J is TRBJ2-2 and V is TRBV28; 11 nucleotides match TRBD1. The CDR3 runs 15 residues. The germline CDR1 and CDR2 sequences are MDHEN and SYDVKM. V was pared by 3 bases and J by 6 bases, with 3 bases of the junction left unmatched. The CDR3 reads CASSLQGQGAGELFF. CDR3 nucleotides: TGTGCCAGCAGTTTGCAGGGACAGGGGGCCGGGGAGCTGTTTTTT.

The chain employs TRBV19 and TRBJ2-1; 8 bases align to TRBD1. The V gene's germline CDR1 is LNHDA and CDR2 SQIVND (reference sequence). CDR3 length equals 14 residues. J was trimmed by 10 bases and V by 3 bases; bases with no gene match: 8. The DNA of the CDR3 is TGTGCCAGTAGTATCAGGCAGGGGGCATTCGAGCAGTTCTTC. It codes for CASSIRQGAFEQFF.

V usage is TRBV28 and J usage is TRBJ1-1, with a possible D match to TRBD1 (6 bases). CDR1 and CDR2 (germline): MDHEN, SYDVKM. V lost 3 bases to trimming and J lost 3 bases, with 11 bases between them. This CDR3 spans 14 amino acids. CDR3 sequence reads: CASSLGGQDTEAFF. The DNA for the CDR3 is TGTGCCAGCAGTTTGGGGGGGCAGGACACTGAAGCTTTCTTT.

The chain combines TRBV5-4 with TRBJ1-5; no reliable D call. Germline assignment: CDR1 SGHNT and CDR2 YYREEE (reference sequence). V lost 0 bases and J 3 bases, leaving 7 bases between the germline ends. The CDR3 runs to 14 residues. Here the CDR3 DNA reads TGTGCCAGCAGCTTGGCCGGTTTCAATCAGCCCCAGCATTTT. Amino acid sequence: CASSLAGFNQPQHF.

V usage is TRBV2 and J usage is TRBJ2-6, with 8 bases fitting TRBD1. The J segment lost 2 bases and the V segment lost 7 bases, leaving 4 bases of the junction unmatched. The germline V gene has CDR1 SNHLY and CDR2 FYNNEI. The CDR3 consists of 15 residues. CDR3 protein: CASNSDRAGANVLTF. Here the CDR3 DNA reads TGTGCCAGCAACTCGGACAGGGCTGGGGCCAACGTCCTGACTTTC.

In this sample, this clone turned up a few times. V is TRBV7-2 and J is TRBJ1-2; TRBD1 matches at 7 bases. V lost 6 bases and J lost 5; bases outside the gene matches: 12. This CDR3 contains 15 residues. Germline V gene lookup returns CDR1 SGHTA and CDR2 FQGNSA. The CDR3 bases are TGTGCCAGCAGGCAAACACAGGGGCAAGGGTATGGCTACACCTTC. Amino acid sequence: CASRQTQGQGYGYTF.

The CDR3 DNA is TGTGCCAGCAGCGTAGGTTCAGGGGGCGGTGAGCAGTACTTC. Translation gives CASSVGSGGGEQYF. The chain carries TRBV9 and TRBJ2-7; TRBD1 agrees at 8 bases. Trimming cost V 0 bases and J 7 bases; bases outside gene matches: 6. The germline V gene has CDR1 SGDLS and CDR2 YYNGEE. This CDR3 comprises 14 residues.

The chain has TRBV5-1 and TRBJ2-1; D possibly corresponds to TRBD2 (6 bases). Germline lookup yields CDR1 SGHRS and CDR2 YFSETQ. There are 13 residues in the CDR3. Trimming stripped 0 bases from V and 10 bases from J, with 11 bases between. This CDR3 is CASSLAGGREQFF. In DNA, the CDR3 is TGCGCCAGCAGCTTGGCCGGGGGTCGGGAGCAGTTCTTC.

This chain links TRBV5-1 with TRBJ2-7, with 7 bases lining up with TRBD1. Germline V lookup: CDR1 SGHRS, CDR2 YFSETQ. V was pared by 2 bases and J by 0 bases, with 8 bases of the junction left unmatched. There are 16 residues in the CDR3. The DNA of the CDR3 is TGCGCCAGCAGCTTCGATGGGGGACAGCGCTCCTACGAGCAGTACTTC. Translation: CASSFDGGQRSYEQYF.

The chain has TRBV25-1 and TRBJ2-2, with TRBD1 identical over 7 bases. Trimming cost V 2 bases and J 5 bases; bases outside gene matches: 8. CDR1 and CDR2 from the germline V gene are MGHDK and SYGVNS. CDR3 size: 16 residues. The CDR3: CASSEGRAGGTGELFF. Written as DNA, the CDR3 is TGTGCCAGCAGTGAAGGGCGGGCAGGGGGAACCGGGGAGCTGTTTTTT.

The CDR3 protein is CASKAPAIQGNTEAFF. In DNA form, the CDR3 reads TGCGCCAGCAAGGCTCCGGCAATACAGGGGAACACTGAAGCTTTCTTT. This sequence joins TRBV5-1 and TRBJ1-1, with D perhaps TRBD1 (6 bases). The CDR3 loop spans 16 amino acids. Trimming removed 6 bases from V and 1 base from J, with 19 bases in between. Germline-derived CDR1 and CDR2 are SGHRS and YFSETQ.